This TCR beta chain was observed in a study of T cell repertoires in cytomegalovirus infection. Study information: Newly reported HLA-C-restricted and thoroughly characterized HLA-B-restricted CMV epitopes were employed. Both a matching HLA type and CMV infection were indicated by public TCR beta signatures.

Germline CDR1 and CDR2: MNHEY and SVGEGT. Trimming stripped 0 bases from V and 3 bases from J, with 20 bases between. CDR3 size: 18 residues. TCRdb processed the reads anew with MiXCR; each CDR3 protein has one entry. The data contain around 710,000 distinct CDR3 sequences, about 28% of them seen just once; the ten biggest clones take up approximately 14%. This clonotype has more than one count but fewer than ten. Antigen: not known. The study, taken as a whole, reports: HLA-C-restricted CMV-specific TCR beta clonotypes prevailed in the ex vivo response.

The source of this sequence is a human donor in good health (CMV status not recorded). Some clones in this sample may be carry-over from other donors' samples. This material consisted of cultured CD8+ T cells from PBMCs, taken from culture after CMV antigen stimulation. This chain links TRBV6-2 or TRBV6-3 with TRBJ2-5; D gene uncertain. The CDR3 region is CASSYSKGYIGSKETQYF. The CDR3 nucleotides read TGTGCCAGCAGTTACTCGAAAGGCTACATCGGGTCGAAAGAGACCCAGTACTTC.